This T cell receptor beta chain was sequenced for a study of cytomegalovirus exposure and HLA in healthy donors. Study findings and constraints: A prior analysis recorded that most TCR beta V segments were productive about 90% or about 30% of the time. In vitro data verified three CMV-associated chains as specific for CMV antigens.

This CDR3 spans 14 amino acids. V dropped 0 bases and J dropped 2 bases, with 7 bases sitting between them. The germline CDR1 and CDR2 sequences are LGHNA and YSLEER. As concerns this clone: Its antigen is as yet unknown.

The PCR made use of 60 Vbeta and 13 Jbeta primers. Assay: immunoSEQ multiplex PCR; the TCRdb copy retains only in-frame clones and omits some. The table has under 200,000 clones, approximately 80% seen once. Sample: PBMCs. This sequence was found in a man aged 50 to 60 in good health and CMV-seropositive. This chain links TRBV4-3 with TRBJ1-2; no clear D gene. The CDR3 DNA reads as TGCGCCAGCAGCCAAGAACGGTTCAACTATGGCTACACCTTC. The encoded protein is CASSQERFNYGYTF.